Listed below are T cell receptor beta chains from one sample, sequenced in a study of blood T cell repertoires in COVID-19. TCRdb's copy holds only in-frame clones and misses some; the assay was immunoSEQ multiplex PCR. The repertoire has 110,000 or so clones, roughly 81% of them found once; the top ten carry about 3.4%. The sequenced sample consisted of peripheral blood. These receptors all stem from a man aged 35 to 55 with acute or convalescent COVID-19. Each CDR3 is given with its conserved first and last residue. The D gene is left open where the match is weak. Size values are once, few and many counts, or a class for expanded clones, and some rows have none.

J gene,V gene,D gene,clone size,CDR3 protein,CDR3 DNA
TRBJ1-5,TRBV2,NA,NA,CASSGSGISNQPQHF,TGTGCCAGCAGTGGGTCCGGGATTAGCAATCAGCCCCAGCATTTT
TRBJ2-7,TRBV5-1,TRBD1,NA,CASSRPDRPTYEQYF,TGCGCCAGCAGCAGACCGGACAGGCCCACCTACGAGCAGTACTTC
TRBJ1-4,TRBV5-6,TRBD1,NA,CASRRTGDATNEKLFF,TGTGCCAGCAGAAGGACAGGGGATGCAACTAATGAAAAACTGTTTTTT
TRBJ2-7,TRBV3-1/TRBV3-2,NA,NA,CASSQLAGSYEQYF,TGTGCCAGCAGCCAATTGGCGGGTTCCTACGAGCAGTACTTC
TRBJ2-1,TRBV9,TRBD2,NA,CASSVLAGGVDEQFF,TGTGCCAGCAGCGTACTAGCGGGGGGAGTTGATGAGCAGTTCTTC
TRBJ2-1,TRBV6-4,TRBD2,once,CASNGGGAPHNEQFF,TGTGCCAGCAACGGCGGGGGGGCCCCCCACAATGAGCAGTTCTTC
TRBJ2-7,TRBV13,TRBD2,NA,CASSTRQISTSGGARSYEQYF,TGTGCCAGCAGCACCCGACAGATTAGCACTAGCGGGGGGGCGCGCTCCTACGAGCAGTACTTC
TRBJ2-7,TRBV10-3,TRBD1,NA,CAISEPGQGSYEQYF,TGTGCCATCAGTGAACCGGGACAGGGATCCTACGAGCAGTACTTC
TRBJ2-3,TRBV3-1/TRBV3-2,NA,NA,CASSSSSGGDTQYF,TGTGCCAGCAGCTCTTCCAGCGGCGGGGATACGCAGTATTTT
TRBJ1-1,TRBV7-8,NA,NA,CASSLGWGGNTEAFF,TGTGCCAGCAGCTTAGGTTGGGGGGGAAACACTGAAGCTTTCTTT
TRBJ2-7,TRBV9,NA,NA,CASSATGGGGEQYF,TGTGCCAGCAGCGCAACCGGGGGCGGGGGCGAGCAGTACTTC
TRBJ2-1,TRBV10-2,NA,few,CASSESQNNEQFF,TGCGCCAGCAGTGAGTCGCAGAACAATGAGCAGTTCTTC
TRBJ2-4,TRBV24-1,NA,NA,CATSAAGAKNIQYF,TGTGCCACCAGTGCTGCGGGGGCCAAAAACATTCAGTACTTC
TRBJ1-6,TRBV30,NA,NA,CAWNVRERSYNSPLHF,TGTGCCTGGAACGTCAGGGAACGGTCCTATAATTCACCCCTCCACTTT
TRBJ2-7,TRBV6-5,NA,NA,CASSPQGYEQYF,TGTGCCAGCAGTCCCCAGGGTTACGAGCAGTACTTC
TRBJ2-3,TRBV12-5,NA,NA,CASGAEVVSSTDTQYF,TGTGCTAGTGGTGCCGAGGTAGTATCCTCCACAGATACGCAGTATTTT
TRBJ1-3,TRBV29-1,NA,NA,CSVESAGYFSGNTIYF,TGCAGCGTTGAATCGGCAGGTTACTTCTCTGGAAACACCATATATTTT
TRBJ2-1,TRBV20-1,NA,few,CSASRAGETYNEQFF,TGCAGTGCTAGTCGCGCAGGGGAAACCTACAATGAGCAGTTCTTC
TRBJ2-7,TRBV6-5,TRBD1,NA,CASSYSQGATGQYF,TGTGCCAGCAGTTATTCTCAGGGGGCGACGGGGCAGTACTTC
TRBJ2-4,TRBV7-8,TRBD1,NA,CASSLGRDRGVKNIQYF,TGTGCCAGCAGCTTAGGGAGGGACAGGGGAGTCAAAAACATTCAGTACTTC
TRBJ2-3,TRBV3-1/TRBV3-2,NA,once,CASSQDLAAVRGTDTQYF,TGTGCCAGCAGCCAAGATCTGGCGGCCGTTCGGGGCACAGATACGCAGTATTTT
TRBJ1-1,TRBV6-1,TRBD1,few,CASSDPYLQGSEAFF,TGTGCCAGCAGTGACCCGTACCTACAGGGGTCTGAAGCTTTCTTT
TRBJ2-3,TRBV4-2,TRBD2,once,CASSRRLAGGATTDTQYF,TGTGCCAGCAGCCGCAGACTAGCGGGGGGGGCGACCACAGATACGCAGTATTTT
TRBJ1-4,TRBV6-1,TRBD1,NA,CASSEERGQREKLFF,TGTGCCAGCAGTGAAGAGAGGGGACAGCGTGAAAAACTGTTTTTT
TRBJ1-5,TRBV7-8,NA,NA,CASSLEGGFNQPQHF,TGTGCCAGCAGCTTAGAAGGAGGGTTCAATCAGCCCCAGCATTTT
TRBJ2-5,TRBV18,TRBD2,NA,CASSRSGLEETQYF,TGTGCCAGCTCACGATCGGGACTAGAGGAGACCCAGTACTTC
TRBJ2-7,TRBV29-1,NA,NA,CSVEDLRTQTYEQYF,TGCAGCGTTGAAGATCTTAGGACACAGACCTACGAGCAGTACTTC
TRBJ1-4,TRBV11-2,TRBD1,NA,CASSGQGVTNEKLFF,TGTGCCAGCAGCGGACAGGGGGTAACTAATGAAAAACTGTTTTTT
TRBJ2-7,TRBV7-2,NA,few,CASSLGRVDEQYF,TGTGCCAGCAGCTTAGGCAGGGTGGACGAGCAGTACTTC
TRBJ1-4,TRBV29-1,TRBD1,NA,CSAGGTGTNEKLFF,TGCAGCGCTGGGGGGACAGGGACTAATGAAAAACTGTTTTTT
TRBJ1-2,TRBV12-5,TRBD1,NA,CASGSGQGADGYTF,TGTGCTAGTGGTTCTGGACAGGGGGCCGATGGCTACACCTTC
TRBJ1-5,TRBV9,NA,NA,CASSVDSSQPQHF,TGTGCCAGCAGCGTAGACAGTAGTCAGCCCCAGCATTTT
TRBJ1-1,TRBV27,NA,NA,CASSPYLQGTEAFF,TGTGCCAGCAGTCCCTATCTTCAGGGCACTGAAGCTTTCTTT
TRBJ2-7,TRBV3-1/TRBV3-2,NA,once,CASSQDDKDRSYEQYF,TGTGCCAGCAGCCAAGACGACAAGGACAGATCCTACGAGCAGTACTTC
TRBJ1-1,TRBV10-3,NA,NA,CAISEILGEAFF,TGTGCCATCAGTGAGATCCTAGGTGAAGCTTTCTTT
TRBJ2-3,TRBV5-1,TRBD1,NA,CASSVGQGFGDTQYF,TGCGCCAGCAGCGTAGGACAGGGATTTGGGGATACGCAGTATTTT
TRBJ1-5,TRBV30,TRBD1,NA,CAWRVWATRGLKVNQPQHF,TGTGCCTGGAGGGTTTGGGCCACCAGGGGGCTTAAAGTAAATCAGCCCCAGCATTTT
TRBJ2-5,TRBV5-1,TRBD2,NA,CPSSRRGGAGETQYF,TGCCCCAGCAGCCGGCGGGGGGGCGCCGGGGAGACCCAGTACTTC
TRBJ1-6,TRBV7-9,NA,few,CASSLDRGPSPLHF,TGTGCCAGCAGCTTAGATAGGGGCCCTTCACCCCTCCACTTT
TRBJ2-3,TRBV28,TRBD2,NA,CASSSVSGGVGDTQYF,TGTGCCAGCAGTAGTGTCAGCGGGGGGGTAGGAGATACGCAGTATTTT
TRBJ2-2,TRBV6-5,TRBD2,NA,CASKVQGGTGELFF,TGTGCCAGCAAGGTCCAGGGAGGGACCGGGGAGCTGTTTTTT
TRBJ1-6,TRBV2,NA,NA,CASIIEYNSPLHF,TGTGCCAGCATCATAGAATATAATTCACCCCTCCACTTT
TRBJ1-6,TRBV6-6,TRBD1,NA,CASRRRDRGFHNSPLHF,TGTGCCAGCAGGCGAAGGGACAGAGGGTTCCATAATTCACCCCTCCACTTT
TRBJ2-7,TRBV15,TRBD1,NA,CATSREGTGGYEQYF,TGTGCCACCAGCAGAGAAGGGACAGGGGGCTACGAGCAGTACTTC
TRBJ1-2,TRBV5-1,NA,NA,CASSLGQGNGYTF,TGCGCCAGCAGCTTGGGGCAGGGGAACGGCTACACCTTC
TRBJ2-1,TRBV5-4,NA,NA,CASSLAGGSGEQFF,TGTGCCAGCAGCTTGGCTGGGGGCTCGGGTGAGCAGTTCTTC
TRBJ2-3,TRBV7-6,NA,NA,CASSYGGGTSTDTQYF,TGTGCCAGCAGTTACGGCGGGGGCACCAGCACAGATACGCAGTATTTT
TRBJ1-2,TRBV4-2,TRBD1,few,CASSQDARTGVNYGYTF,TGTGCCAGCAGCCAAGATGCACGGACAGGGGTTAACTATGGCTACACCTTC
TRBJ2-4,TRBV11-2,TRBD2,NA,CASRIWGGTKNIQYF,TGTGCCAGCAGGATTTGGGGGGGAACCAAAAACATTCAGTACTTC
TRBJ2-1,TRBV18,TRBD2,few,CASSPRASGGTDEQFF,TGTGCCAGCTCACCACGGGCTAGCGGGGGAACGGATGAGCAGTTCTTC
TRBJ1-4,TRBV10-2,NA,NA,CASSETGSGNEKLFF,TGCGCCAGCAGTGAGACGGGGTCGGGGAATGAAAAACTGTTTTTT
TRBJ2-2,TRBV5-1,NA,NA,CASMLGGLTGELFF,TGCGCCAGCATGCTCGGGGGACTCACCGGGGAGCTGTTTTTT
TRBJ1-1,TRBV7-2,TRBD1,NA,CASSYGTGVRAFF,TGTGCCAGCAGCTATGGGACAGGGGTTCGGGCTTTCTTT
TRBJ1-4,TRBV4-1,NA,NA,CASSQDLQWEKLFF,TGCGCCAGCAGCCAAGATCTGCAGTGGGAAAAACTGTTTTTT
TRBJ2-3,TRBV24-1,TRBD1,NA,CATSGSRDSSTDTQYF,TGTGCCACCAGTGGATCCCGGGACAGCAGCACAGATACGCAGTATTTT
TRBJ2-7,TRBV5-6,TRBD1,NA,CASSWSGTGVSNEQYF,TGTGCCAGCAGCTGGTCCGGGACAGGGGTTTCCAACGAGCAGTACTTC
TRBJ2-7,TRBV24-1,NA,NA,CATSDYKSYEQYF,TGTGCCACCAGTGATTACAAATCCTACGAGCAGTACTTC
TRBJ2-2,TRBV5-1,TRBD2,NA,CASSEGPAGFTGELFF,TGCGCCAGCAGCGAAGGACCAGCGGGGTTCACCGGGGAGCTGTTTTTT